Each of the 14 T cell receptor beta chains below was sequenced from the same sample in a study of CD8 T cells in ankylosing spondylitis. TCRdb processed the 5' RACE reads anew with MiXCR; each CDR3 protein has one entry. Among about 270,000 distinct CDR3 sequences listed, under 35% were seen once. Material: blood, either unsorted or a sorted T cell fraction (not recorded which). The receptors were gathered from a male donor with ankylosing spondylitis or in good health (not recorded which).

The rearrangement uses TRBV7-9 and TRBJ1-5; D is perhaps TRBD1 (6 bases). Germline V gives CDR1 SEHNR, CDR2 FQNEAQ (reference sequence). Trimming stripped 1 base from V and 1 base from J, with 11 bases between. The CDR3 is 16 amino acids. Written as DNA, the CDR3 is TGTGCCAGCAGCTTAGAGGCAGGGGTCAGCAATCAGCCCCAGCATTTT. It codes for CASSLEAGVSNQPQHF.

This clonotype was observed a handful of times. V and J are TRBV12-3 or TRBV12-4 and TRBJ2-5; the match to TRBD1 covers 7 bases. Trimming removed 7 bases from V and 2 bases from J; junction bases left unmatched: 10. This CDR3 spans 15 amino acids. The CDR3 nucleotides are TGTGCCAGCACTCTAATGGTCAGGGGGCAAGAGACCCAGTACTTC. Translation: CASTLMVRGQETQYF.

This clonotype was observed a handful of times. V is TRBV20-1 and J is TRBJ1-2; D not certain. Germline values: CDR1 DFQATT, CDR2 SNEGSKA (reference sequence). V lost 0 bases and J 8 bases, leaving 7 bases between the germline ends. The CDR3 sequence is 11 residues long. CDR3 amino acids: CSAREMLGYTF. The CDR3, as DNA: TGCAGTGCTAGAGAAATGCTGGGCTACACCTTC.

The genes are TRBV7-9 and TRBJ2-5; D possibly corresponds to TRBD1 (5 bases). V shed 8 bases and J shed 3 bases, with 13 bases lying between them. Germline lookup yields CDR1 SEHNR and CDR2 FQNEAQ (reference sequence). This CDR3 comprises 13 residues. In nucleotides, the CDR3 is TGTGCCAGCTTCGGCGCCAGGGAAGAGACCCAGTACTTC. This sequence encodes CASFGAREETQYF. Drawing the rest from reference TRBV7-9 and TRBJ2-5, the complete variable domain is DTGVSQNPRHKITKRGQNVTFRCDPISEHNRLYWYRQTLGQGPEFLTYFQNEAQLEKSRLLSDRFSAERPKGSFSTLEIQRTEQGDSAMYLCASFGAREETQYFGPGTRLLVL.

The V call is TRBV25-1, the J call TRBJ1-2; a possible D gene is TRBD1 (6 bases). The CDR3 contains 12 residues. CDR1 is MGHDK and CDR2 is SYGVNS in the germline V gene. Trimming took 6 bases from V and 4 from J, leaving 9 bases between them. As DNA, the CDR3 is TGTGCCAGCAGACAGGGTCTCTATGGCTACACCTTC. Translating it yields CASRQGLYGYTF.

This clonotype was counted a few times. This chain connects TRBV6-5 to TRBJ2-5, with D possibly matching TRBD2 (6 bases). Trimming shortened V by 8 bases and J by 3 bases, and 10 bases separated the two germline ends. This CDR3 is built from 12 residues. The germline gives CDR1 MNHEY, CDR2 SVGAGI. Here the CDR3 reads CASRRGKETQYF. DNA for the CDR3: TGTGCCAGCCGGCGGGGAAAAGAGACCCAGTACTTC.

The CDR3 nucleotides read TGTGCCATCAGTGAAACAGGGGGCCATGGCTACACCTTC. Amino acids: CAISETGGHGYTF. J is TRBJ1-2 and V is TRBV10-3; 9 bases align to TRBD1. Germline V gene lookup returns CDR1 ENHRY and CDR2 SYGVKD. V was clipped by 3 bases and J by 6 bases; unmatched bases: 2. CDR3 size: 13 residues.

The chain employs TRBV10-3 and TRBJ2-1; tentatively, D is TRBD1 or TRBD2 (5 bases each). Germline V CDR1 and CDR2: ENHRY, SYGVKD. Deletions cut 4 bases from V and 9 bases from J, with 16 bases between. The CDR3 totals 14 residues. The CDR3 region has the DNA TGTGCCATCAGTGCCCTCGGGACCTCCGGTGAGCAGTTCTTC. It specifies CAISALGTSGEQFF.

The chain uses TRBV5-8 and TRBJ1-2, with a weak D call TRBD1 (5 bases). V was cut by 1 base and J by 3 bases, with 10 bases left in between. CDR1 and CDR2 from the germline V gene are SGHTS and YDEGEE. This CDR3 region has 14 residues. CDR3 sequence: CASSLRGRDYGYTF. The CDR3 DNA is TGTGCCAGCAGCTTGAGGGGAAGGGACTATGGCTACACCTTC.

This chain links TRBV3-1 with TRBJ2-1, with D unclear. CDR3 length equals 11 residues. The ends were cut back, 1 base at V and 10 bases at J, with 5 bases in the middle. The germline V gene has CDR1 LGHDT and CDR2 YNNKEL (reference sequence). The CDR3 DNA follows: TGTGCCAGCAGCCAAGTTGGGGAGCAGTTCTTC. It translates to CASSQVGEQFF.

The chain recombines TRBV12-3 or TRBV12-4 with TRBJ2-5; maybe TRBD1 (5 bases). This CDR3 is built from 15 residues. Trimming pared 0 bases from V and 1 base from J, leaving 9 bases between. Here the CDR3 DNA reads TGTGCCAGCAGTTTAGCAGGACAACCCCAAGAGACCCAGTACTTC. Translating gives CASSLAGQPQETQYF.

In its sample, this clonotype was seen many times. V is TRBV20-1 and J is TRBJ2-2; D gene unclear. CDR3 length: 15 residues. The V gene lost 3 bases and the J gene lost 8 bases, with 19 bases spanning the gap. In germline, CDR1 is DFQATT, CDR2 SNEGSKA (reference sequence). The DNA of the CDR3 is TGCAGTGCTAGGGGGATGGACCCCTCCGGGGGGGAGCTGTTTTTT. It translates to CSARGMDPSGGELFF.

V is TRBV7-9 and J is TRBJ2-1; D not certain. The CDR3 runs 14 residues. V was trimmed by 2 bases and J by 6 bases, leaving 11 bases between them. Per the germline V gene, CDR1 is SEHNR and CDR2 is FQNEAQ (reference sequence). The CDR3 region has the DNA TGTGCCAGCAGCTTATATGGGCCCCGCAATGAGCAGTTCTTC. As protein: CASSLYGPRNEQFF.

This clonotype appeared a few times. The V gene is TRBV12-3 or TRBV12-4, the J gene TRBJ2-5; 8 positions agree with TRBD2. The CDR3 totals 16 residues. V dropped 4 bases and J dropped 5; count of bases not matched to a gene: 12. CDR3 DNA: TGTGCCAGCAGTTCATCCACTAGCGGCCTAATCGAGACCCAGTACTTC. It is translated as CASSSSTSGLIETQYF.